This T cell receptor beta chain was obtained from a study of beta chain features in type 1 diabetes. About the study: Patients shared similar age, gender and cell yields with healthy donors.

Regarding the study as a whole: Shorter TCRB CDR3s, moderately but significantly so, were found in Type 1 diabetes patients in all four CD4+ subsets. In comparison with healthy donors, patients had naive, central memory and Treg TCRB repertoires that appeared more similar.

The authors reverse transcribed all of the isolated RNA, so sequencing captured expressed TCRB transcripts. Repertoires were generated with immunoSEQ multiplex PCR, while TCRdb's copy carries only in-frame clones and drops some. The sample consists of 300,000 to 400,000 clones, less than 10% of them appearing once. This CDR3 comprises 14 residues. V was clipped by 7 bases and J by 4 bases, with 11 bases between them. Germline loops: CDR1 MNHEY, CDR2 SMNVEV (reference sequence). This clone has just a few counts. Its antigen is unidentified. The TCR originated in a woman under 30 in good health. J is TRBJ2-6 and V is TRBV27; no clear D. Sequencing input: central memory CD4+ T cells from blood. The CDR3 region is CASKFDWGANVLTF. CDR3 coding DNA: TGTGCCAGCAAGTTCGACTGGGGGGCCAACGTCCTGACTTTC.